The T cell receptor beta chain described here comes from a study of cytomegalovirus exposure and HLA in healthy donors. Points from the study as a whole: It was reportedly the case that the classifier diagnosed cytomegalovirus status with high specificity and sensitivity. Among the CMV-associated chains, a few were confirmed in vitro as specific for CMV antigens. TCR beta chains numbering more than 150 were designated cytomegalovirus-associated.

There are a few counts of this clone. Antigen specificity is unknown. The CDR3 has 14 residues. In germline, CDR1 is MNHNY, CDR2 SVGAGI (reference sequence). Trimming cost V 7 bases and J 2 bases, with 15 bases left between them. The protocol was immunoSEQ multiplex PCR, while the TCRdb copy is restricted to in-frame clones and leaves out a portion. Among roughly 52,000 clones listed, 93% were seen once. This TCR was recovered from a young woman in good health and CMV-seropositive. Material: PBMCs. The chain couples TRBV6-6 to TRBJ2-7; D may be TRBD1 (5 bases). The CDR3: CASTRGRPAYEQYF. The CDR3 bases are TGTGCCAGCACTAGGGGCCGGCCGGCCTACGAGCAGTACTTC.